The following is a TCR beta chain sequence with its context. The antigen this receptor binds is unknown. Per-base qualities were not stored, and no clone one base away is much larger. This sample is part of a study of blood T cell repertoires in COVID-19 (TCRdb year 2020). In the study overall: Samples covering the acute and convalescent phases of COVID-19 were provided by collaborators in the United States, Italy and Spain. The prospective study material was composed of cDNA or gDNA derived from T cells, B-cell-depleted T cells, or PBMCs. Subjects who had been exposed to COVID-19, were actively infected with it, or had recovered from it provided the deeply sampled blood TCRbeta repertoires that made up the dataset. A freely available public database, intended as a resource for researchers studying the immune response to SARS-CoV-2, is where the repertoires were released. The samples were drawn from two sources: the first 160 participants of the ongoing ImmuneRACE study, and 1,000 to 1,500 subjects contributed by 6 global collaborators. The sample metadata nearly always contained a de-identified subject ID, COVID-19 status, age in years and sex. HLA class I and class II types, where available, came from metadata supplied by the sample provider rather than from assay-based typing.

What the research found in general, with its limitations: Clinical and demographic metadata were provided uncurated, with the amount varying by source and participant.

TCRbeta CDR3 regions were amplified from genomic DNA by means of the immunoSEQ Assay, a bias-controlled multiplex PCR. The paper's processing steps were these. Nucleated cell counts per sample were estimated from amplification of reference gene primers within the assay. To quantify the absolute abundance of each unique TCRbeta CDR3 rearrangement, sequence reads were collapsed and filtered. For each sample, productive Simpson clonality was calculated by taking the square root of Simpson's diversity index across productive rearrangements. TCRdb holds this immuneACCESS table with in-frame rearrangements only. Some clones are missing; in checked studies, unresolved V genes explain under half, and the rest has no known cause. That table is the source of V, J and clone size, and D and trimming were worked out from the DNA. The sample table lists about 200,000 clones, approximately 82% of them with a count of one. The ten largest account for about 7.4% of the sample.

The germline V gene sets CDR1 to SQVTM and CDR2 to ANQGSEA. Deletion took 6 bases off V and 0 bases off J, with a span of 12 bases between the germline ends. Spanning cysteine to phenylalanine, the CDR3 consists of 13 amino acids. Left in the record is the CDR3 DNA by itself, 39 bases read in frame from the first base. Collaborating institutions collected whole blood in K2EDTA tubes following their own protocols. Collaborator samples were shipped for TCRbeta analysis as frozen whole blood, isolated PBMCs, or DNA extracted from either sample type. The specimen sequenced was peripheral blood. The TCR was taken from a woman aged 45-60 years with acute or convalescent COVID-19. The V and J segments used are TRBV29-1 and TRBJ2-7; the D gene is perhaps TRBD2, on 6 matching bases. The DNA sequence follows: TGCAGCGTGGCGGGACCGAGCTCCTACGAGCAGTACTTC. It translates to CSVAGPSSYEQYF.